This entry features one T cell receptor (beta chain) sequence. This sample is part of a study of control samples from healthy donors and cancer patients. The assay was immunoSEQ multiplex PCR, and TCRdb's table has in-frame clones only and misses some. The sample lists about 100,000 clones, roughly nine tenths seen once, with less than 2.5% in the top ten. Sequenced material: blood. This clonotype originated in a woman between 18 and 29 years old in good health.

CDR3 sequence: CASSPGPSSGNTIYF. The CDR3 DNA follows: TGCGCCAGCAGCCCCGGCCCGAGTTCTGGAAACACCATATATTTT. This sequence joins TRBV5-1 and TRBJ1-3, with D hard to call. The CDR3 is 15 residues long. From germline, CDR1 is SGHRS and CDR2 YFSETQ. Trimming pared 4 bases from V and 1 base from J, leaving 12 bases between.